The TCR beta chain described here comes from a study of OX40 agonist ivuxolimab in advanced cancers. Whole-study context: Partial responses were achieved by three patients, one with hepatocellular carcinoma and two with cutaneous melanoma.

The study's findings and limits: Expanded clones tended on average to be more numerous among CD8+ T cells than CD4+. Certain nonresponding patients likewise had low normalized T-cell clonal expansion.

In regard to this clone: Its antigen is currently unknown.

The CDR3 totals 12 residues. Trimming removed 5 bases at V and 1 base at J, with 4 bases between. Germline CDR1 reads MNHNS; CDR2 reads SASEGT. Sampling of blood occurred at baseline, cycle 4 day 1, and cycle 7 day 1. The assay was immunoSEQ multiplex PCR, and TCRdb's table has in-frame clones only and misses some. The table has some 63,000 clones, around 87% seen once. This TCR derives from an adult with an advanced solid tumor such as melanoma, head and neck, liver or kidney cancer. The rearrangement links TRBV6-1 to TRBJ2-3; D is uncertain. The material was CD4+ or CD8+ T cells sorted from blood, obtained in a trial of the OX40 agonist ivuxolimab. CDR3 amino acids: CASSWGTDTQYF. The CDR3 DNA reads as TGTGCCAGCAGTTGGGGCACAGATACGCAGTATTTT.